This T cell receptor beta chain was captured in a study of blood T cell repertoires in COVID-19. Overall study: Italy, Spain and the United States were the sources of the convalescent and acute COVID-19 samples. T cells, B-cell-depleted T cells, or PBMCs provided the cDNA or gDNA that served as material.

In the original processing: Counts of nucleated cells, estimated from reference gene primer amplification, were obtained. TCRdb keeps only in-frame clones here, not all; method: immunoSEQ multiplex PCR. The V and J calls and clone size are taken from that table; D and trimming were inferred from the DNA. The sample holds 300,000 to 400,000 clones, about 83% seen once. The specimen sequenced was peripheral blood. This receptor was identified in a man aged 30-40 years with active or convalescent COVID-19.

The CDR3 DNA reads as TGCGCCAGCAGTCTTATCAGCAATCAGCCCCAGCATTTT. Translation: CASSLISNQPQHF. The chain uses TRBV23-1 and TRBJ1-5; D uncertain. TRBV23-1 is reported as an ORF; its role is uncertain. V lost 4 bases and J lost 1, with 5 bases in between. The CDR3 spans 13 residues.